Following are 30 T cell receptor beta chains from one sample sequenced in a study of control samples from healthy donors and cancer patients. The assay was immunoSEQ multiplex PCR, and TCRdb's table has in-frame clones only and misses some. Of 150,000 to 200,000 clones listed, around nine tenths are singletons. The sequencing input was blood. These receptors were obtained from a man under 40 in good health.

The chain links TRBV7-9 to TRBJ1-1, with D tentatively TRBD1 (6 bases). Germline V gene data show CDR1 as SEHNR and CDR2 as FQNEAQ (reference sequence). Trimming left V 5 bases short and J 4 bases short, with 17 bases between. The CDR3 covers 15 residues. The CDR3 is CASSGLTGIGTEAFF. Written as DNA, the CDR3 is TGTGCCAGCAGCGGGCTTACAGGGATTGGCACTGAAGCTTTCTTT.

A single count supports this clone. The rearrangement links TRBV7-9 to TRBJ1-5, with D perhaps TRBD1 (5 bases). Germline V gives CDR1 SEHNR, CDR2 FQNEAQ (reference sequence). This CDR3 comprises 15 residues. V dropped 0 bases and J dropped 1 base, with 7 bases sitting between them. This chain's CDR3 is CASSLAEGSNQPQHF. CDR3 bases: TGTGCCAGCAGCTTAGCGGAGGGGAGCAATCAGCCCCAGCATTTT.

This clone was seen just once. The V gene is TRBV5-6, the J gene TRBJ2-7; possible D gene TRBD1, 5 bases. Per germline, CDR1 SGHDT and CDR2 YYEEEE. The V end was cut by 1 base, the J end by 4 bases, with 15 bases between. This CDR3 has 15 residues. CDR3 loop: CASSLRLQGPYEQYF. The CDR3 region has the DNA TGTGCCAGCAGCTTGAGGCTCCAGGGCCCTTACGAGCAGTACTTC.

The chain links TRBV4-3 to TRBJ1-2; possible D gene TRBD1, 6 bases. The germline gives CDR1 LGHNA, CDR2 YSLEER. The CDR3 runs 17 residues. Trimming stripped 0 bases from V and 4 bases from J, with 18 bases between. CDR3 bases: TGCGCCAGCAGCCAAGATAACGAGGACAGATACTTCTATGGCTACACCTTC. Translating gives CASSQDNEDRYFYGYTF.

This sequence joins TRBV11-2 and TRBJ1-1; no clear D gene. The CDR3 spans 14 residues. The germline V gene encodes CDR1 SGHAT and CDR2 FQNNGV. The V gene lost 1 base and the J gene lost 4 bases, with 10 bases spanning the gap. CDR3 DNA sequence: TGTGCCAGCAGCTTAGTACGCGGGTTCACTGAAGCTTTCTTT. The encoded protein is CASSLVRGFTEAFF.

This chain connects TRBV10-3 to TRBJ1-5, with TRBD1 matching 8 bases. Germline trimming cut 3 bases from V and 7 bases from J; bases unmatched to any gene: 5. Germline CDR1 and CDR2: ENHRY and SYGVKD. CDR3 length: 14 residues. CDR3 protein: CAISDSGGWQPQHF. The CDR3 DNA sequence: TGTGCCATCAGTGACTCAGGGGGCTGGCAGCCCCAGCATTTT.

V usage is TRBV6-6 and J usage is TRBJ1-1; D call uncertain. V shed 4 bases and J shed 1 base, with 7 bases lying between them. Germline V gene sequence: CDR1 MNHNY, CDR2 SVGAGI (reference sequence). The CDR3 loop spans 13 amino acids. In DNA form, the CDR3 reads TGTGCCAGCAGTTCTACATGGAACACTGAAGCTTTCTTT. The encoded protein is CASSSTWNTEAFF.

This chain joins TRBV9 and TRBJ1-2; D perhaps matches TRBD1 (5 bases). Trimming took off 3 bases at V and 6 bases at J, with 9 bases between the two ends. The CDR3 extends over 12 amino acids. The germline CDR1 and CDR2 sequences are SGDLS and YYNGEE. CDR3 protein: CASSAGGDGYTF. CDR3 nucleotides: TGTGCCAGCAGCGCCGGAGGGGATGGCTACACCTTC.

This clone was observed once. V and J are TRBV7-6 and TRBJ2-1; 8 nucleotides line up with TRBD1. Germline CDR1 is SGHVS and CDR2 is FNYEAQ. V was pared by 1 base and J by 4 bases, with 12 bases of the junction left unmatched. This CDR3 region has 18 residues. The CDR3: CASSLDIFGDRRYNEQFF. DNA of the CDR3: TGTGCCAGCAGCTTAGATATTTTCGGGGACAGGAGATACAATGAGCAGTTCTTC.

The DNA of the CDR3 is TGCGCCAGCAGCCAAAAGAAGGGGGGGCCAGACTCCTACGAGCAGTACTTC. Translating gives CASSQKKGGPDSYEQYF. The rearrangement joins TRBV4-1 to TRBJ2-7, with a weak D call TRBD2 (7 bases). Germline V gene lookup returns CDR1 MGHRA and CDR2 YSYEKL. This CDR3 region has 17 residues. V lost 2 bases, J lost 0 bases, and 17 bases lay in between.

This chain uses TRBV6-5 with TRBJ1-2; D perhaps matches TRBD1 (5 bases). From germline, CDR1 is MNHEY and CDR2 SVGAGI. Between the trimmed V and J ends, which lost 4 bases and 7 bases, there was a span of 13 bases. CDR3 length: 13 amino acids. Here the CDR3 reads CASSSRDRTGYTF. CDR3 bases: TGTGCCAGCAGTTCCCGGGACCGCACTGGCTACACCTTC.

This rearrangement joins TRBV27 to TRBJ1-5, with TRBD1 matching over 7 bases. The trim removed 5 bases at V and 4 bases at J, leaving 8 bases unmatched. The CDR3 sequence is 15 residues long. Germline assignment: CDR1 MNHEY and CDR2 SMNVEV (reference sequence). The CDR3 DNA reads TGTGCCAGCAGTCCGGACAGGAGACCGAATCAGCCCCAGCATTTT. Protein: CASSPDRRPNQPQHF.

This clone was seen once. The CDR3 coding sequence is TGTGCCAGTAGTATAACCGGTGATACGCAGTATTTT. Amino acids: CASSITGDTQYF. V is TRBV19 and J is TRBJ2-3; no definite D call. This CDR3 region has 12 residues. Germline V CDR1 and CDR2: LNHDA, SQIVND (reference sequence). With 2 bases removed from V and 6 bases from J, the gap between germline ends came to 6 bases.

V and J are TRBV19 and TRBJ1-1; a weak D match, TRBD1 (5 bases). This CDR3 has 13 residues. Per the germline V gene, CDR1 is LNHDA and CDR2 is SQIVND (reference sequence). Trimming took off 9 bases at V and 4 bases at J, with 15 bases between the two ends. The CDR3 coding sequence is TGTGCCAGCAGGGAAGAGCCGGGCACTGAAGCTTTCTTT. Its protein product is CASREEPGTEAFF.

This chain links TRBV14 with TRBJ2-3; 7 bases fit TRBD1. Trimming at V came to 4 bases and at J to 3 bases, leaving 10 bases not matched to a gene. The CDR3 sequence is 16 residues long. Germline CDR1 reads SGHDN; CDR2 reads FVKESK. CDR3 nucleotides: TGTGCCAGCAGCCGTATACAGGGGCGCAAGACAGATACGCAGTATTTT. This sequence encodes CASSRIQGRKTDTQYF. Full variable domain (outside the CDR3, taken from reference TRBV14 and TRBJ2-3): EAGVTQFPSHSVIEKGQTVTLRCDPISGHDNLYWYRRVMGKEIKFLLHFVKESKQDESGMPNNRFLAERTGGTYSTLKVQPAELEDSGVYFCASSRIQGRKTDTQYFGPGTRLTVL.

The rearrangement joins TRBV2 to TRBJ2-7; the match to TRBD1 covers 9 bases. The J segment lost 5 bases and the V segment lost 10 bases, leaving 18 bases of the junction unmatched. The CDR3 consists of 16 residues. Germline CDR1 is SNHLY and CDR2 is FYNNEI. CDR3 sequence: CATGRDRDPRLNEQYF. CDR3 coding DNA: TGTGCCACCGGACGGGACAGGGATCCTAGGTTGAACGAGCAGTACTTC.

The chain links TRBV3-1 (or the pseudogene TRBV3-2) to TRBJ2-5; 10 bases agree with TRBD1. V shed 3 bases, J shed 9 bases, and the junction held 13 bases outside the gene matches. Germline V gene lookup returns CDR1 LGHDT and CDR2 YNNKEL (reference sequence). The CDR3 contains 16 residues. CDR3 nucleotide sequence: TGTGCCAGCAGCCACCGGGGAGGGACAGGGGACTTGTCCCAGTACTTC. Translating it yields CASSHRGGTGDLSQYF.

V gene TRBV14 combines with J gene TRBJ1-1; D is ambiguous. This CDR3 region has 14 residues. The germline V and J ends were trimmed by 0 bases and 1 base, with 6 bases remaining between them. Germline V gene lookup returns CDR1 SGHDN and CDR2 FVKESK. CDR3 nucleotide sequence: TGTGCCAGCAGCCAAGATGCGGGGAACACTGAAGCTTTCTTT. The encoded protein is CASSQDAGNTEAFF.

For this clone: The sample holds other DNA sequences that translate to the same CDR3. J is TRBJ1-1 and V is TRBV28, with no clear D. The CDR3 length is 11 residues. Trimming took 3 bases from V and 2 from J, leaving 1 base between them. Per the germline V gene, CDR1 is MDHEN and CDR2 is SYDVKM. The DNA of the CDR3 is TGTGCCAGCAGTTTCAACACTGAAGCTTTCTTT. Protein: CASSFNTEAFF.

The chain employs TRBV5-6 and TRBJ2-2; no clear D. From germline, CDR1 is SGHDT and CDR2 YYEEEE. The CDR3 totals 15 residues. V was cut by 4 bases and J by 1 base, with 11 bases left in between. The CDR3 protein is CASSPDPQNTGELFF. The CDR3 DNA reads TGTGCCAGCAGCCCGGACCCTCAGAACACCGGGGAGCTGTTTTTT.

The count of this clone is one. The V gene is TRBV7-2, the J gene TRBJ1-2, with 8 positions matching TRBD1. Germline CDR1 reads SGHTA; CDR2 reads FQGNSA. The CDR3 extends over 14 amino acids. J was trimmed by 5 bases and V by 5 bases; bases with no gene match: 7. The CDR3 DNA reads as TGTGCCAGCAGCCTGGACAGGGTGGGGTATGGCTACACCTTC. It specifies CASSLDRVGYGYTF.

V usage is TRBV28 and J usage is TRBJ1-2; 10 bases are a match to TRBD1. The CDR3 is 16 residues long. Germline V gene sequence: CDR1 MDHEN, CDR2 SYDVKM. The ends lost 10 bases at V and 6 bases at J; junction bases unmatched: 17. DNA of the CDR3: TGTGCCACATCCTTGGGGGGGACAGGGGTTTTGGATGGCTACACCTTC. Amino acids: CATSLGGTGVLDGYTF.

The rearrangement joins TRBV30 to TRBJ1-2, with D possibly being TRBD1 (6 bases). Germline loops: CDR1 GTSNPN, CDR2 SVGIG (reference sequence). The CDR3 runs 13 residues. Trimming removed 3 bases at V and 4 bases at J, with 12 bases between. The CDR3 DNA sequence: TGTGCCTGGAGCGTGGGACACGTCTATGGCTACACCTTC. Protein sequence: CAWSVGHVYGYTF.

This chain joins TRBV6-2 or TRBV6-3 and TRBJ1-5; no clear D gene. With 0 bases removed from V and 5 bases from J, the gap between germline ends came to 5 bases. CDR1 and CDR2 from the germline V gene are MNHEY and SVGEGT. The CDR3 contains 13 residues. As DNA, the CDR3 is TGTGCCAGCAGTTACTCGTGGGATCAGCCCCAGCATTTT. Its protein is CASSYSWDQPQHF.

This clone was seen just once. This chain joins TRBV30 and TRBJ1-6, with a possible D match to TRBD1 (6 bases). This CDR3 comprises 17 residues. The germline V and J ends were trimmed by 2 bases and 5 bases, with 19 bases remaining between them. Germline-derived CDR1 and CDR2 are GTSNPN and SVGIG (reference sequence). CDR3 protein: CAWSPPGLTGHNSPLHF. As DNA, the CDR3 is TGTGCCTGGAGTCCGCCCGGACTGACAGGACATAATTCACCCCTCCACTTT. The whole variable domain, remainder taken from reference TRBV30 and TRBJ1-6, is SQTIHQWPATLVQPVGSPLSLECTVEGTSNPNLYWYRQAAGRGLQLLFYSVGIGQISSEVPQNLSASRPQDRQFILSSKKLLLSDSGFYLCAWSPPGLTGHNSPLHFGNGTRLTVT.

This chain links TRBV6-1 with TRBJ1-5; weak D call: TRBD1 (6 bases). The V end was cut by 3 bases, the J end by 5 bases, with 11 bases between. There are 14 residues in the CDR3. Germline CDR1 and CDR2: MNHNS and SASEGT. The CDR3 here is CASSEGWGHQPQHF. CDR3 bases: TGTGCCAGCAGTGAGGGCTGGGGGCATCAGCCCCAGCATTTT.

This chain joins TRBV19 and TRBJ1-1; D is possibly TRBD1 (5 bases). The length of the CDR3 is 13 residues. CDR1 LNHDA and CDR2 SQIVND come from the germline V gene (reference sequence). V lost 6 bases and J 5 bases, leaving 13 bases between the germline ends. CDR3 DNA sequence: TGTGCCAGTAGCTTAACGGGGGTAACTGAAGCTTTCTTT. Amino acid sequence: CASSLTGVTEAFF.

This clone occurred once. The chain carries TRBV19 and TRBJ1-4, with 8 bases identical to TRBD1. J lost 8 bases, V lost 6 bases, and 8 bases had no gene match. The CDR3 loop spans 14 amino acids. The V gene's germline CDR1 is LNHDA and CDR2 SQIVND (reference sequence). The CDR3 bases are TGTGCCAGTAGAATGACAGGGGTTTCGGAAAAACTGTTTTTT. It codes for CASRMTGVSEKLFF.

The V gene is TRBV19, the J gene TRBJ2-7; D is undetermined. With 3 bases removed from V and 3 bases from J, the gap between germline ends came to 9 bases. The germline gives CDR1 LNHDA, CDR2 SQIVND (reference sequence). The CDR3 covers 13 residues. DNA for the CDR3: TGTGCCAGTAGTATGGGCCGATACTACGAGCAGTACTTC. Amino acid sequence: CASSMGRYYEQYF.

For this clone: This sample also contains other DNA sequences that code for the same CDR3. This sequence joins TRBV19 and TRBJ1-5; D gene uncertain. The germline CDR1 and CDR2 sequences are LNHDA and SQIVND (reference sequence). With 6 bases removed from V and 7 bases from J, the gap between germline ends came to 13 bases. The CDR3 loop spans 13 amino acids. The CDR3 DNA follows: TGTGCCAGTAGGGAATCGGTAGGGCAGCCCCAGCATTTT. It is translated as CASRESVGQPQHF.